The clone carrying this T cell receptor (beta chain) was seen many times. As for the cDNA, it was generated by 5'RACE with 10-nucleotide random UMIs. Via MiXCR, TCRdb re-called the 5' RACE reads, giving one row per CDR3 protein. The sample includes roughly 60,000 distinct CDR3 sequences, under 5.5% of them seen just once. Germline values: CDR1 LNHNV, CDR2 YYDKDF (reference sequence). V shed 3 bases and J shed 8 bases, with 7 bases lying between them. This CDR3 has 12 amino acids. These data originate in a study of neurological immune-mediated disorders. The sequence was obtained from a woman aged 50 to 60 with multiple sclerosis. V gene TRBV15 combines with J gene TRBJ2-2; D is unresolved. The source material was PBMCs. CDR3 bases: TGTGCCACCAGCAGGACGAAGGGGGAGCTGTTTTTT. Its protein product is CATSRTKGELFF.